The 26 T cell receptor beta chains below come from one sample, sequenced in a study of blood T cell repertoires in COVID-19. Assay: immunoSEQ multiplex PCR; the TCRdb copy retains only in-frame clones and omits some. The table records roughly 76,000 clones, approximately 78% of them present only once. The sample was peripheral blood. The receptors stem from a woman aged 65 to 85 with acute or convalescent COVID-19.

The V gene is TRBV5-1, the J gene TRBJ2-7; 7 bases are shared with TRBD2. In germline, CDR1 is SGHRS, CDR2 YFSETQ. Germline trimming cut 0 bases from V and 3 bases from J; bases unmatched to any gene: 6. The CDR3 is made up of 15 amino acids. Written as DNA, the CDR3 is TGCGCCAGCAGCTTGGTTGCTAGCGGAGTCTACGAGCAGTACTTC. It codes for CASSLVASGVYEQYF. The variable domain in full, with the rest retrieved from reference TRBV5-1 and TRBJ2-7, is KAGVTQTPRYLIKTRGQQVTLSCSPISGHRSVSWYQQTPGQGLQFLFEYFSETQRNKGNFPGRFSGRQFSNSRSEMNVSTLELGDSALYLCASSLVASGVYEQYFGPGTRLTVT.

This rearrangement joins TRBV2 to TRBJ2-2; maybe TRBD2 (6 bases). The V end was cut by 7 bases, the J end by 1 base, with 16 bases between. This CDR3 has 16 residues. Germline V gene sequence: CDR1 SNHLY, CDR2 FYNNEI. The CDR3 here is CASTGMGGGNTGELFF. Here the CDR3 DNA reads TGTGCCAGCACCGGAATGGGGGGTGGGAACACCGGGGAGCTGTTTTTT.

The CDR3 DNA reads TGTGCCAGCAGCCGCGGACAGGAAGGAAACACCATATATTTT. This gives the protein CASSRGQEGNTIYF. V usage is TRBV6-5 and J usage is TRBJ1-3; TRBD1 matches at 7 bases. Germline V gene lookup returns CDR1 MNHEY and CDR2 SVGAGI. J was trimmed by 4 bases and V by 6 bases; bases with no gene match: 6. CDR3 length: 14 amino acids.

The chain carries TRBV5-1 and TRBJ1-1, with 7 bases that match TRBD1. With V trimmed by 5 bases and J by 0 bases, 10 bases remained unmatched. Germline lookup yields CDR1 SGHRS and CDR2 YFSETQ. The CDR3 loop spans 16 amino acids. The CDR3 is CASSGGQPFMNTEAFF. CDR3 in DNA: TGCGCCAGCAGTGGGGGACAGCCTTTTATGAACACTGAAGCTTTCTTT.

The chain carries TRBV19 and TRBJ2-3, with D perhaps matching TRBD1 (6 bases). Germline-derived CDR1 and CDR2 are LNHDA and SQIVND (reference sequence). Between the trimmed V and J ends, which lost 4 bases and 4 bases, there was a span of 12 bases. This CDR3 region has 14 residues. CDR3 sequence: CASSTTGSADTQYF. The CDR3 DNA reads TGTGCCAGTAGTACCACAGGGTCAGCAGATACGCAGTATTTT.

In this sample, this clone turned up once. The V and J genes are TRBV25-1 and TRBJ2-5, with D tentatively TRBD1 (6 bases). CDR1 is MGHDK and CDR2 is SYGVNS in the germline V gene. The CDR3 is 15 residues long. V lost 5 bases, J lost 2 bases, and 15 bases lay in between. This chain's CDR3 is CASSLLGDIQETQYF. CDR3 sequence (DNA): TGTGCCAGCAGTTTGTTAGGGGACATACAAGAGACCCAGTACTTC.

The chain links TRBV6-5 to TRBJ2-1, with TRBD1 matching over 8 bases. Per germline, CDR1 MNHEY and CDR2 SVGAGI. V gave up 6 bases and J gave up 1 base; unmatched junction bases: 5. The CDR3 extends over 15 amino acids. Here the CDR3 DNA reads TGTGCCAGCAGGCCTACAGGGGGGTCCTACAATGAGCAGTTCTTC. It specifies CASRPTGGSYNEQFF.

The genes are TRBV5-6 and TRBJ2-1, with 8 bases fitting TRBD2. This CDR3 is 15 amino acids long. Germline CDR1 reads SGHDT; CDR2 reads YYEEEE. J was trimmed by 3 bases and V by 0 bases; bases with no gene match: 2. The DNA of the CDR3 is TGTGCCAGCAGCTTGGCGAGCGGGGGCTACAATGAGCAGTTCTTC. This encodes CASSLASGGYNEQFF.

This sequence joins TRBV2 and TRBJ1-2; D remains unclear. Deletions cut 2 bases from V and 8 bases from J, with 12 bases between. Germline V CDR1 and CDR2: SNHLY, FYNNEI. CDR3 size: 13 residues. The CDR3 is CASSEIRSWGYTF. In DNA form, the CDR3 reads TGTGCCAGCAGTGAAATTCGGTCGTGGGGCTACACCTTC.

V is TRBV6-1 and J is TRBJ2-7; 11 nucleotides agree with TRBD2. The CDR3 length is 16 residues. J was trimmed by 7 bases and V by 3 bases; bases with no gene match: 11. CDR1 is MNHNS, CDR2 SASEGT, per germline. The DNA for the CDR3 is TGTGCCAGCAGTGAGACTAGCGGGAACTCAAATGTGGAGCAGTACTTC. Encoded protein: CASSETSGNSNVEQYF.

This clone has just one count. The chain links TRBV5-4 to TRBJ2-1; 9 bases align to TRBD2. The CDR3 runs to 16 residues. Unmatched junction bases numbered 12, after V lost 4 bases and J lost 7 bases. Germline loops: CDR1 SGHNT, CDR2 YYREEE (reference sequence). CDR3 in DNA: TGTGCCAGCAGCCCGAGCGGGAGGCCTCTCGGGAATGAGCAGTTCTTC. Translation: CASSPSGRPLGNEQFF. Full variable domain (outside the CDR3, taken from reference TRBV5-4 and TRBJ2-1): ETGVTQSPTHLIKTRGQQVTLRCSSQSGHNTVSWYQQALGQGPQFIFQYYREEENGRGNFPPRFSGLQFPNYSSELNVNALELDDSALYLCASSPSGRPLGNEQFFGPGTRLTVL.

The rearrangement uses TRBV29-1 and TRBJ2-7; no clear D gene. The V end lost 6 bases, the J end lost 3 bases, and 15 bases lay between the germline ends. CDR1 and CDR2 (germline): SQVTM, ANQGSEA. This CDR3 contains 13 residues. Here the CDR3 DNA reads TGCAGCGTCTCCGACACGAGATACTACGAGCAGTACTTC. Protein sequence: CSVSDTRYYEQYF.

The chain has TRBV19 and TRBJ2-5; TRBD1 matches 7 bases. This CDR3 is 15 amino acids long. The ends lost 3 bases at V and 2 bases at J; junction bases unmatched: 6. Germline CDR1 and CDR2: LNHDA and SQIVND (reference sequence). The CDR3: CASSIAARGQETQYF. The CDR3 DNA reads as TGTGCCAGTAGTATCGCGGCCAGGGGGCAAGAGACCCAGTACTTC.

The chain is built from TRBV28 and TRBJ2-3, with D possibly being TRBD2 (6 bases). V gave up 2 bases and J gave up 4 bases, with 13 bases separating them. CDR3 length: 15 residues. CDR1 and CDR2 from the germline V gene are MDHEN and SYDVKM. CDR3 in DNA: TGTGCCAGCAGTTTACCCGGGGCTAGCGCAGATACGCAGTATTTT. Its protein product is CASSLPGASADTQYF.

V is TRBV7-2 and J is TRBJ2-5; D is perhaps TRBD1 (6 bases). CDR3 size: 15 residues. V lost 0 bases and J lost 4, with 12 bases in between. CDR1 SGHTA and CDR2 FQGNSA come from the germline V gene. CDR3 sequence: CASSLAIQGRETQYF. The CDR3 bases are TGTGCCAGCAGCTTAGCGATCCAGGGGCGAGAGACCCAGTACTTC.

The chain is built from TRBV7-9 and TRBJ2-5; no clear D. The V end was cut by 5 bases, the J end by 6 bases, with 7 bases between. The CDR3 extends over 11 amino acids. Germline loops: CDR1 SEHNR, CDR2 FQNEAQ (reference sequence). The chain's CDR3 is CASSPSKTQYF. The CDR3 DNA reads TGTGCCAGCAGCCCGAGTAAGACCCAGTACTTC. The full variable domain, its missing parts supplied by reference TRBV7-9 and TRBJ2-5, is DTGVSQNPRHKITKRGQNVTFRCDPISEHNRLYWYRQTLGQGPEFLTYFQNEAQLEKSRLLSDRFSAERPKGSFSTLEIQRTEQGDSAMYLCASSPSKTQYFGPGTRLLVL.

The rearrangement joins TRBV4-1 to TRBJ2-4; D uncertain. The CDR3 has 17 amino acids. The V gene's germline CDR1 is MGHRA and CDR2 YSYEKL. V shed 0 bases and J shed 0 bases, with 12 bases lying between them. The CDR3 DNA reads TGCGCCAGCAGCCAAGAGGTTCTCGGTAGAGCCAAAAACATTCAGTACTTC. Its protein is CASSQEVLGRAKNIQYF.

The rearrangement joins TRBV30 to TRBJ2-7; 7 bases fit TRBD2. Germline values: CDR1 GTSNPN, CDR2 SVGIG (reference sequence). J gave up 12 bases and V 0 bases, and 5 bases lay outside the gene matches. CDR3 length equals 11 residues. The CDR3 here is CAWSVLTSLYF. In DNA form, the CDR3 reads TGTGCCTGGAGTGTACTGACTAGCCTGTACTTC.

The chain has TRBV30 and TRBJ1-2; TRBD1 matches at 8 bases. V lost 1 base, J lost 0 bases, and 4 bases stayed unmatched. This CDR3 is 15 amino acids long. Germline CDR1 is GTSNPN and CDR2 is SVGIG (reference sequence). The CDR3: CAWSGDRRTNYGYTF. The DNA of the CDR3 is TGTGCCTGGAGTGGGGACAGGCGCACTAACTATGGCTACACCTTC.

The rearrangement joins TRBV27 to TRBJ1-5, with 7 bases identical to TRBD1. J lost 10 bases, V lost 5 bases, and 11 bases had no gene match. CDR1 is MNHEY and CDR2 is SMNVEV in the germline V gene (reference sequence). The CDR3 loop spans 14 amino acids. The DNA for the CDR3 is TGTGCCAGCAGTCAACAGGGGTCCGGGCGACCCCAGCATTTT. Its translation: CASSQQGSGRPQHF.

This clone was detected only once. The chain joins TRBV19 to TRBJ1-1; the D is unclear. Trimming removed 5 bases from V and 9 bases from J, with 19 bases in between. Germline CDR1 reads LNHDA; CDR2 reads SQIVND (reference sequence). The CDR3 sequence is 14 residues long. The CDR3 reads CASSPKSGFLQAFF. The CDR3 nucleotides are TGTGCCAGTAGTCCCAAATCGGGGTTTTTGCAAGCTTTCTTT.

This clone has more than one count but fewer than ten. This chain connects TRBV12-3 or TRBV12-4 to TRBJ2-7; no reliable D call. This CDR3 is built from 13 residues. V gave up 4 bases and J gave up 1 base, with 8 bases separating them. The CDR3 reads CASSYLRSYEQYF. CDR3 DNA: TGTGCCAGCAGTTATCTCAGGTCCTACGAGCAGTACTTC.

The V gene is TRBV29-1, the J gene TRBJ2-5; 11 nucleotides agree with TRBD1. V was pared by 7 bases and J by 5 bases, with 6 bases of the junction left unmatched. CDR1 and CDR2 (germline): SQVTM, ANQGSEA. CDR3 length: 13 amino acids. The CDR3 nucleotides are TGCAGCGGTAAAAGGACAGGGGGCGAGACCCAGTACTTC. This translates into CSGKRTGGETQYF.

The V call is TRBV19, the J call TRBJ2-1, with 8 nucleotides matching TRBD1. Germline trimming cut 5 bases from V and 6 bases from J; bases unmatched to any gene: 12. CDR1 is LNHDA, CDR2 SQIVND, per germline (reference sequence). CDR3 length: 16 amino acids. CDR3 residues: CASSSRYQGATNEQFF. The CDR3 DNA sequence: TGTGCCAGTAGTTCCAGATATCAGGGGGCCACCAATGAGCAGTTCTTC.

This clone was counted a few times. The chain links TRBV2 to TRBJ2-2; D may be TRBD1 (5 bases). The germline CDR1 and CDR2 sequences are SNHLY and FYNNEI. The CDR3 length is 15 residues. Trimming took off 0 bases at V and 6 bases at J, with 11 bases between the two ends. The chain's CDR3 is CASSEARDGSGELFF. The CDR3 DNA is TGTGCCAGCAGTGAAGCCAGGGATGGGTCCGGGGAGCTGTTTTTT.

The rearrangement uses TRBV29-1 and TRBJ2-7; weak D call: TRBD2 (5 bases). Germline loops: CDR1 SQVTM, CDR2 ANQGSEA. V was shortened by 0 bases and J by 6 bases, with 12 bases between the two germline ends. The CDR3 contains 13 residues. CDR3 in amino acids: CSVEDPSGSEQYF. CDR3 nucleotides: TGCAGCGTTGAAGATCCTTCGGGATCCGAGCAGTACTTC.